Each of the 6 T cell receptor beta chains below was sequenced from the same sample in a study of tumor and adjacent non-tumor tissue in lung cancer. TCRbeta libraries were built with three rounds of nested PCR, modified from ARM-PCR. TCRdb re-called the multiplex PCR reads with MiXCR, one entry per CDR3 protein. Counted here are some 100,000 distinct CDR3 sequences, under 65% occurring once; the ten biggest clones make up around 20%. No cell sorting was done before RNA was extracted from the tissue. More than 3 cm separated this lung sample from the edge of the tumor. The sample comprised distant non-tumor lung tissue. The receptors shown here come from a man aged 55 to 70 with non-small cell lung cancer.

The genes are TRBV5-1 and TRBJ1-1; 9 nucleotides match TRBD1. Unmatched junction bases numbered 7, after V lost 5 bases and J lost 8 bases. The CDR3 spans 13 residues. The germline V gene encodes CDR1 SGHRS and CDR2 YFSETQ. Here the CDR3 reads CASRSTGGVEAFF. The CDR3 DNA follows: TGCGCCAGCAGGAGCACAGGGGGCGTAGAAGCTTTCTTT.

As concerns this clonotype: This may come from a read error, since a much larger clone is one base off. This sequence joins TRBV6-5 and TRBJ1-1; D may be TRBD1 (5 bases). Germline CDR1 and CDR2: MNHEY and SVGAGI. V dropped 2 bases and J dropped 12 bases, with 19 bases sitting between them. The CDR3 sequence is 14 residues long. CDR3 protein: CASSYQYTGLGTFF. The DNA for the CDR3 is TGTGCCAGCAGTTACCAATATACAGGACTCGGAACTTTCTTT.

The sample holds one count of this clonotype. A much larger clone differs by one base, so this may be a read error. The gene calls are TRBV7-8 and TRBJ2-4, with D possibly matching TRBD1 (6 bases). The length of the CDR3 is 14 residues. The V end lost 3 bases, the J end lost 8 bases, and 14 bases lay between the germline ends. The V gene's germline CDR1 is SGHVS and CDR2 FQNEAQ. Written as DNA, the CDR3 is TGTGCCAGCAGCTTCGGATACAAGGGGGACATTCAGTACTTC. Encoded protein: CASSFGYKGDIQYF.

The J gene is TRBJ1-5, the V gene TRBV6-2 or TRBV6-3, with TRBD1 as a possible D gene (5 bases). The CDR3 has 14 residues. V was clipped by 6 bases and J by 8 bases, with 17 bases between them. The germline gives CDR1 MNHEY, CDR2 SVGEGT. The DNA for the CDR3 is TGTGCCAGCAGCTACACCGGACATGCGGAGCCCCAGCATTTT. Protein: CASSYTGHAEPQHF.

As regards this clonotype: An end of the junction differs from the germline gene, which may be a read error. V is TRBV6-1 and J is TRBJ2-1, with D perhaps matching TRBD1 (5 bases). The germline V gene encodes CDR1 MNHNS and CDR2 SASEGT. This CDR3 contains 13 residues. CDR3 nucleotides: TGTGGCAGCAACCACAGGTTATACAGTGAGCAGTTCTTC. Its protein product is CGSNHRLYSEQFF.

Concerning this clonotype: As the CDR3 is not closed by the conserved phenylalanine or tryptophan, this likely results from a read error. This chain uses TRBV20-1 with TRBJ1-5; 8 nucleotides align to TRBD1. The CDR3 contains 15 residues. Germline CDR1 reads DFQATT; CDR2 reads SNEGSKA (reference sequence). CDR3 sequence reads: CRASTQGAGSQPQHS. DNA for the CDR3: TGCAGAGCTAGTACTCAGGGGGCTGGGAGTCAGCCCCAGCATTCT.